One and the same sample provided the 25 T cell receptor beta chains below, sequenced in a study of blood T cell repertoires in COVID-19. TCRdb keeps only in-frame clones here, not all; method: immunoSEQ multiplex PCR. The sample holds approximately 130,000 clones, around four fifths seen once. The specimen sequenced was PBMCs or T cells enriched from blood (not recorded which). The source of these receptors is a man aged 25 to 40 who had recovered from COVID-19.

This chain uses TRBV19 with TRBJ2-5, with a tentative D call TRBD2 (7 bases). V was cut by 3 bases and J by 4 bases, with 12 bases left in between. Germline CDR1 reads LNHDA; CDR2 reads SQIVND (reference sequence). The CDR3 spans 14 residues. Here the CDR3 reads CASSMGGGSETQYF. The CDR3, as DNA: TGTGCCAGTAGTATGGGGGGGGGCTCAGAGACCCAGTACTTC.

The chain couples TRBV5-1 to TRBJ1-2, with TRBD1 identical over 7 bases. The CDR3 spans 12 residues. From germline, CDR1 is SGHRS and CDR2 YFSETQ. The V segment lost 4 bases and the J segment 7 bases; nucleotides outside the gene matches: 4. The CDR3 nucleotides read TGCGCCAGCAGCACAGACAGGGTTGGCTACACCTTC. Residues: CASSTDRVGYTF. Filled out from reference TRBV5-1 and TRBJ1-2, the complete variable domain reads KAGVTQTPRYLIKTRGQQVTLSCSPISGHRSVSWYQQTPGQGLQFLFEYFSETQRNKGNFPGRFSGRQFSNSRSEMNVSTLELGDSALYLCASSTDRVGYTFGSGTRLTVV.

The chain carries TRBV2 and TRBJ2-1, with a weak D call TRBD2 (6 bases). The CDR3 is made up of 14 amino acids. Germline values: CDR1 SNHLY, CDR2 FYNNEI. The V end was cut by 3 bases, the J end by 5 bases, with 11 bases between. CDR3 DNA sequence: TGTGCCAGCAGTGAGCGGGACGGACACAATGAGCAGTTCTTC. Translating gives CASSERDGHNEQFF.

V and J are TRBV27 and TRBJ2-3; tentatively, D is TRBD1 (6 bases). V was shortened by 5 bases and J by 0 bases, with 9 bases between the two germline ends. Germline assignment: CDR1 MNHEY and CDR2 SMNVEV (reference sequence). This CDR3 has 14 residues. CDR3 loop: CASSVTGSTDTQYF. CDR3 bases: TGTGCCAGCAGTGTTACAGGGAGCACAGATACGCAGTATTTT.

The CDR3 sequence is CASSPNRGREGYTF. DNA of the CDR3: TGTGCCAGCAGTCCTAACAGGGGGCGCGAAGGCTACACCTTC. The chain combines TRBV9 with TRBJ1-2, with TRBD1 identical over 9 bases. Germline lookup yields CDR1 SGDLS and CDR2 YYNGEE. The CDR3 has 14 amino acids. V shed 5 bases, J shed 8 bases, and the junction held 10 bases outside the gene matches. Drawing the rest from reference TRBV9 and TRBJ1-2, the complete variable domain is DSGVTQTPKHLITATGQRVTLRCSPRSGDLSVYWYQQSLDQGLQFLIQYYNGEERAKGNILERFSAQQFPDLHSELNLSSLELGDSALYFCASSPNRGREGYTFGSGTRLTVV.

The chain is built from TRBV4-2 and TRBJ2-7; D unclear. Trimming removed 1 base at V and 3 bases at J, with 16 bases between. The CDR3 spans 16 residues. Germline V gene lookup returns CDR1 LGHNA and CDR2 YNFKEQ. The CDR3 nucleotides are TGTGCCAGCAGCCAAGGAATACCCCGGTCAAACTACGAGCAGTACTTC. The encoded protein is CASSQGIPRSNYEQYF.

The J gene is TRBJ2-5, the V gene TRBV2, with 14 bases identical to TRBD2. This CDR3 comprises 14 residues. The germline CDR1 and CDR2 sequences are SNHLY and FYNNEI. The V and J ends lost 3 bases and 7 bases, in that order; junction bases with no gene match: 1. The CDR3 nucleotides are TGTGCCAGCAGTGAGACTAGCGGGGGGGGGACCCAGTACTTC. Its protein product is CASSETSGGGTQYF.

This clone has only a few counts. This chain joins TRBV7-9 and TRBJ2-4, with 10 bases fitting TRBD2. This CDR3 has 16 residues. From germline, CDR1 is SEHNR and CDR2 FQNEAQ (reference sequence). V lost 1 base and J lost 8; bases outside the gene matches: 8. The CDR3: CASSLVPAGGRDIQYF. Here the CDR3 DNA reads TGTGCCAGCAGCTTAGTACCAGCGGGGGGGCGAGACATTCAGTACTTC.

The chain is built from TRBV5-6 and TRBJ2-3, with TRBD2 identical over 14 bases. Per the germline V gene, CDR1 is SGHDT and CDR2 is YYEEEE. The ends lost 0 bases at V and 5 bases at J; junction bases unmatched: 8. The CDR3 is made up of 18 amino acids. CDR3 amino acids: CASSLGATSGRAQDTQYF. The DNA of the CDR3 is TGTGCCAGCAGCTTGGGGGCGACTAGCGGGAGGGCCCAAGATACGCAGTATTTT.

V is TRBV11-2 and J is TRBJ1-6; a weak D match, TRBD1 (6 bases). V lost 5 bases and J 5 bases, leaving 10 bases between the germline ends. This CDR3 has 14 amino acids. CDR1 is SGHAT and CDR2 is FQNNGV in the germline V gene. This chain's CDR3 is CASSKQGNNSPLHF. CDR3 nucleotides: TGTGCCAGCAGCAAACAGGGAAATAATTCACCCCTCCACTTT.

The chain employs TRBV30 and TRBJ1-2; D is ambiguous. Trimming removed 1 base from V and 2 bases from J, with 11 bases in between. This CDR3 has 14 amino acids. The germline V gene encodes CDR1 GTSNPN and CDR2 SVGIG (reference sequence). The CDR3 DNA reads as TGTGCCTGGAGTGGGCTGGGCCCAAACTATGGCTACACCTTC. Translation gives CAWSGLGPNYGYTF.

V gene TRBV4-2 combines with J gene TRBJ1-5, with 9 bases matching TRBD1. Trimming cost V 0 bases and J 6 bases; bases outside gene matches: 9. The CDR3 is made up of 17 amino acids. Germline V gene data show CDR1 as LGHNA and CDR2 as YNFKEQ. The chain's CDR3 is CASSQDLETGGFQPQHF. CDR3 DNA sequence: TGTGCCAGCAGCCAAGATCTGGAGACAGGGGGGTTTCAGCCCCAGCATTTT.

Only one count was recorded for this clone. The chain recombines TRBV7-9 with TRBJ1-4; 10 bases fit TRBD1. Germline lookup yields CDR1 SEHNR and CDR2 FQNEAQ (reference sequence). There are 14 residues in the CDR3. The V and J ends lost 7 bases and 5 bases, in that order; junction bases with no gene match: 4. CDR3 loop: CASIPGQGNEKLFF. The CDR3 region has the DNA TGTGCCAGCATCCCGGGACAGGGGAATGAAAAACTGTTTTTT. The full variable domain, in which reference TRBV7-9 and TRBJ1-4 provide the parts outside the CDR3, is DTGVSQNPRHKITKRGQNVTFRCDPISEHNRLYWYRQTLGQGPEFLTYFQNEAQLEKSRLLSDRFSAERPKGSFSTLEIQRTEQGDSAMYLCASIPGQGNEKLFFGSGTQLSVL.

The chain combines TRBV7-2 with TRBJ1-5, with D tentatively TRBD1 (5 bases). V was clipped by 2 bases and J by 0 bases, with 14 bases between them. The CDR3 length is 17 residues. CDR1 SGHTA and CDR2 FQGNSA come from the germline V gene. The CDR3 nucleotides read TGTGCCAGCAGCTTACGCGCCCGAGACAGTAGCAATCAGCCCCAGCATTTT. Translation gives CASSLRARDSSNQPQHF.

CDR3 bases: TGCGCCAGCAGCCAAGACCCAGCGGGGGTGGGAAATGAGCAGTTCTTC. It codes for CASSQDPAGVGNEQFF. The chain combines TRBV4-1 with TRBJ2-1; 8 bases map to TRBD2. V lost 0 bases and J lost 7; bases outside the gene matches: 8. CDR3 size: 16 residues. Germline CDR1 and CDR2: MGHRA and YSYEKL.

The chain links TRBV5-6 to TRBJ2-1; 7 bases map to TRBD2. The CDR3 consists of 12 residues. The V segment lost 2 bases and the J segment 10 bases; nucleotides outside the gene matches: 3. From germline, CDR1 is SGHDT and CDR2 YYEEEE. The CDR3: CASSFSGPEQFF. CDR3 nucleotides: TGTGCCAGCAGCTTTAGCGGGCCCGAGCAGTTCTTC.

The CDR3 DNA reads TGTGCCAGCAGTTTGGGGACAGGGAATACTTCACCCCTCCACTTT. This translates into CASSLGTGNTSPLHF. J is TRBJ1-6 and V is TRBV27, with TRBD1 matching over 9 bases. This CDR3 has 15 amino acids. Germline trimming cut 3 bases from V and 9 bases from J; bases unmatched to any gene: 6. The V gene's germline CDR1 is MNHEY and CDR2 SMNVEV (reference sequence).

The genes are TRBV11-2 and TRBJ2-2; 7 nucleotides agree with TRBD1. Per the germline V gene, CDR1 is SGHAT and CDR2 is FQNNGV. The CDR3 loop spans 17 amino acids. J gave up 1 base and V 5 bases, and 10 bases lay outside the gene matches. CDR3 nucleotides: TGTGCCAGCAGCCCCTGGGCCGGGACAGAGAACACCGGGGAGCTGTTTTTT. Translating gives CASSPWAGTENTGELFF.

This rearrangement joins TRBV18 to TRBJ2-5, with D possibly matching TRBD2 (5 bases). This CDR3 comprises 15 residues. Germline V gene lookup returns CDR1 KGHSH and CDR2 LQKENI. Trimming left V 2 bases short and J 5 bases short, with 15 bases between. The DNA of the CDR3 is TGTGCCAGCTCACCAATTTCATCTGGCGGGGAGACCCAGTACTTC. It codes for CASSPISSGGETQYF.

This clone was found once. The chain joins TRBV7-2 to TRBJ2-7, with 11 bases matching TRBD2. The junction had 7 bases not matched to a gene; V was cut back by 5 bases and J by 10 bases. This CDR3 has 13 amino acids. Germline V gene lookup returns CDR1 SGHTA and CDR2 FQGNSA. The CDR3 bases are TGTGCCAGCAGCCCAATAGCGGGAGGGCGTCAGTACTTC. Its protein is CASSPIAGGRQYF.

The DNA of the CDR3 is TGTGCCAGTAGTTTGGGACAGGTTAACTATGGCTACACCTTC. Encoded protein: CASSLGQVNYGYTF. This chain connects TRBV19 to TRBJ1-2, with 8 bases lining up with TRBD1. The V segment lost 5 bases and the J segment 1 base; nucleotides outside the gene matches: 3. Germline lookup yields CDR1 LNHDA and CDR2 SQIVND (reference sequence). The CDR3 is 14 residues long.

This clone was found once. J is TRBJ2-1 and V is TRBV3-1 (or the pseudogene TRBV3-2); 11 nucleotides line up with TRBD2. V lost 4 bases, J lost 0 bases, and 2 bases stayed unmatched. The CDR3 length is 16 residues. Germline assignment: CDR1 LGHDT and CDR2 YNNKEL (reference sequence). The CDR3 nucleotides read TGTGCCAGCAGCCCGACTAGCGGGGCCTCCTACAATGAGCAGTTCTTC. It translates to CASSPTSGASYNEQFF.

The rearrangement links TRBV24-1 to TRBJ2-1, with TRBD1 matching 11 bases. V shed 4 bases and J 3 bases; nucleotides not matched to a gene: 7. Germline V lookup: CDR1 KGHDR, CDR2 SFDVKD. This CDR3 region has 17 residues. The CDR3 bases are TGTGCCACCAGTGAGGGTGCGGACAGGGGGCTCTACAATGAGCAGTTCTTC. Translation gives CATSEGADRGLYNEQFF.

This clone was counted between two and nine times. CDR3 residues: CASSLTGDPNYGYTF. The CDR3 DNA reads as TGCGCCAGCAGCTTAACAGGGGACCCTAACTATGGCTACACCTTC. The chain combines TRBV5-1 with TRBJ1-2; 7 bases map to TRBD1. CDR3 length equals 15 residues. In germline, CDR1 is SGHRS, CDR2 YFSETQ. V lost 2 bases, J lost 0 bases, and 4 bases stayed unmatched.

This clone was observed a handful of times. The J gene is TRBJ2-2, the V gene TRBV11-1, with a tentative D call TRBD1 (5 bases). The CDR3 totals 16 residues. The V gene lost 1 base and the J gene lost 4 bases, with 13 bases spanning the gap. CDR1 and CDR2 from the germline V gene are SGHAT and FQDESV (reference sequence). CDR3 nucleotides: TGTGCCAGCAGCTTAGACGGCAGGGTGGGCACCGGGGAGCTGTTTTTT. Translated: CASSLDGRVGTGELFF.